These 5 T cell receptor beta chains were sequenced from one sample in a study of T cell repertoires in cytomegalovirus infection (dated by TCRdb to about 2019). TCRdb shows the sequencer as Illumina HiSeq 1500. TCRdb trimmed the raw reads at Q25, called clones with MiXCR and kept productive beta chains. Here each entry gathers all rows of one CDR3 protein and keeps the most common genes and DNA. This sample gives about 98,000 distinct CDR3 sequences in total; 16% of them show up just once. The top ten clones comprise 8% of the sample. The sample consisted of PBMCs. These receptors all come from a human donor in good health (CMV status not recorded). Some clones in this sample may be carry-over from other donors' samples.

The V gene is TRBV20-1, the J gene TRBJ1-5; weak D call: TRBD1 (5 bases). Germline V lookup: CDR1 DFQATT, CDR2 SNEGSKA (reference sequence). Trimming pared 0 bases from V and 7 bases from J, leaving 19 bases between. This CDR3 spans 16 amino acids. The CDR3 bases are TGCAGTGCTAGAGATGAGCTTTTGGGACGAGGACAGCCCCAGCATTTT. Protein: CSARDELLGRGQPQHF.

The rearrangement links TRBV29-1 to TRBJ2-7; TRBD2 is a possible D gene (5 bases). Trimming shortened V by 6 bases and J by 0 bases, and 12 bases separated the two germline ends. The CDR3 spans 13 residues. Germline V gene data show CDR1 as SQVTM and CDR2 as ANQGSEA. The CDR3 spells CSVGSSNSYEQYF. For the CDR3, the DNA is TGCAGCGTAGGGAGCTCGAACTCCTACGAGCAGTACTTC.

This clonotype came up many times. The chain couples TRBV7-8 to TRBJ2-1; tentatively, D is TRBD2 (6 bases). V lost 3 bases to trimming and J lost 4 bases, with 13 bases between them. This CDR3 region has 15 residues. Germline assignment: CDR1 SGHVS and CDR2 FQNEAQ. This chain's CDR3 is CASSFSRDWYNEQFF. In DNA form, the CDR3 reads TGTGCCAGCAGCTTCAGTCGGGACTGGTACAATGAGCAGTTCTTC.

This chain links TRBV6-6 with TRBJ2-1, with D perhaps TRBD1 (6 bases). Trimming removed 5 bases from V and 5 bases from J, with 13 bases in between. This CDR3 is built from 14 residues. Germline assignment: CDR1 MNHNY and CDR2 SVGAGI (reference sequence). In DNA form, the CDR3 reads TGTGCCAGCAGTGAGAAAGACAGGAACAATGAGCAGTTCTTC. Its translation is CASSEKDRNNEQFF.

This clonotype was observed a handful of times. V usage is TRBV19 and J usage is TRBJ1-1; D call uncertain. The length of the CDR3 is 14 residues. Trimming took 2 bases from V and 1 from J, leaving 8 bases between them. CDR1 LNHDA and CDR2 SQIVND come from the germline V gene (reference sequence). CDR3 nucleotides: TGTGCCAGTAGTATAAGGCCAGGGAACACTGAAGCTTTCTTT. Translation: CASSIRPGNTEAFF. Full variable domain (missing parts from reference TRBV19 and TRBJ1-1): DGGITQSPKYLFRKEGQNVTLSCEQNLNHDAMYWYRQDPGQGLRLIYYSQIVNDFQKGDIAEGYSVSREKKESFPLTVTSAQKNPTAFYLCASSIRPGNTEAFFGQGTRLTVV.